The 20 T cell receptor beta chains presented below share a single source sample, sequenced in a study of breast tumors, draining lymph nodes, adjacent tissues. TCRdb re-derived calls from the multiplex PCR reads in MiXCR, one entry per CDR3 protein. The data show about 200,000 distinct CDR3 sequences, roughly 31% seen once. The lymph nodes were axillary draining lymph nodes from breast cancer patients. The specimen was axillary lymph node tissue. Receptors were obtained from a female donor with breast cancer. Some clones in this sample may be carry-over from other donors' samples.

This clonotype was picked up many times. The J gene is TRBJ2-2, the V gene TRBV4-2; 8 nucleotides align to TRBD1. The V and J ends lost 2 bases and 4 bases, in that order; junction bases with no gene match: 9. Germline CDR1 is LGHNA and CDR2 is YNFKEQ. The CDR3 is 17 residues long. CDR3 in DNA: TGTGCCAGCAGCCAAAAGGCAGGGGGCGAGGGCACCGGGGAGCTGTTTTTT. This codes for CASSQKAGGEGTGELFF.

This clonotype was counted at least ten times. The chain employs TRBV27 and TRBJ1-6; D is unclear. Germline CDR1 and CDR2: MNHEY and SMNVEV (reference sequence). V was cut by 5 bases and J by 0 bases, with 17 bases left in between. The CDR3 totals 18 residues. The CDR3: CASSAKVDWSSYNSPLHF. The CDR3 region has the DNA TGTGCCAGCAGTGCTAAGGTCGACTGGAGCTCCTATAATTCACCCCTCCACTTT.

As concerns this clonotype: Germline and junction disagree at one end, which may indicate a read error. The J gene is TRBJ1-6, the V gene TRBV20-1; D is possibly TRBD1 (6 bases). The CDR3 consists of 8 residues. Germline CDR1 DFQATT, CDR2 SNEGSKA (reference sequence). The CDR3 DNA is TGCAGTTTTGAGGGGGGCCCGTTT. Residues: CSFEGGPF.

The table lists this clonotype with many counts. The DNA of the CDR3 is TGTGCCAGCATGGCTAGCAGGGATACGCAGTATTTT. Its protein is CASMASRDTQYF. V and J are TRBV2 and TRBJ2-3, with a possible D match to TRBD2 (5 bases). Germline V gives CDR1 SNHLY, CDR2 FYNNEI. This CDR3 comprises 12 residues. V dropped 7 bases and J dropped 6 bases, with 11 bases sitting between them.

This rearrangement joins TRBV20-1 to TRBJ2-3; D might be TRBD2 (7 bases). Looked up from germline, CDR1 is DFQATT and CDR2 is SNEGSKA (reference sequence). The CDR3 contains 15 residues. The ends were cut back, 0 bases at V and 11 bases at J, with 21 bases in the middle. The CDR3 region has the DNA TGCAGTGCTAGAGATGGCGGCGGGGGCTCCCACGAGCAGTATTTT. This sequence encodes CSARDGGGGSHEQYF.

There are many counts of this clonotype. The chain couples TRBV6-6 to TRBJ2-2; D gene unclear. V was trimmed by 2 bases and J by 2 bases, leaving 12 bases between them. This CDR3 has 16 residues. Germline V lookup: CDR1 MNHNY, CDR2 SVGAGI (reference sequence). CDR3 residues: CASSYIVVANTGELFF. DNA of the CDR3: TGTGCCAGCAGTTACATCGTGGTAGCTAACACCGGGGAGCTGTTTTTT.

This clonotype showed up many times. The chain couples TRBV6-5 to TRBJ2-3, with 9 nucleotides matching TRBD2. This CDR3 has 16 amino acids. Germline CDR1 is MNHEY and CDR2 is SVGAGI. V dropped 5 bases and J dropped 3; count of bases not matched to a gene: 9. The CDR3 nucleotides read TGTGCCAGCAGTGACGACATAGCGGGAGCGACAGATACGCAGTATTTT. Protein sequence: CASSDDIAGATDTQYF.

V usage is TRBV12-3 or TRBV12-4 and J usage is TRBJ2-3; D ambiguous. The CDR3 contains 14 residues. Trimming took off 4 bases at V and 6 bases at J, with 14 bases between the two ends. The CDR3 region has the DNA TGTGCCAGCAGTTCCGACTCCTTGATGGATACGCAGTATTTT. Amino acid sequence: CASSSDSLMDTQYF.

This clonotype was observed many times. In DNA, the CDR3 is TGTGCCAGCAGCGTGGCAAGTTATAATTCACCCCTCCACTTT. It is translated as CASSVASYNSPLHF. This chain joins TRBV9 and TRBJ1-6; D gene ambiguous. Trimming took 2 bases from V and 4 from J, leaving 7 bases between them. The CDR3 loop spans 14 amino acids. Germline V CDR1 and CDR2: SGDLS, YYNGEE.

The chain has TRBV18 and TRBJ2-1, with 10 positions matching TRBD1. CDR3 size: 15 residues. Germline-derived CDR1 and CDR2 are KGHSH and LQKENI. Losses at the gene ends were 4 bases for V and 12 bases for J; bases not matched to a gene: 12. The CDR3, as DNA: TGTGCCAGCTCACTAACCCCTGGGACAGGGGAGAGGCAGTTCTTC. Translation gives CASSLTPGTGERQFF.

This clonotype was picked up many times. The DNA for the CDR3 is TGCAGTGCTAGAGAAAGTGGACTCGACGAGCAGTACTTC. It encodes CSARESGLDEQYF. This rearrangement joins TRBV20-1 to TRBJ2-7, with a possible D match to TRBD2 (5 bases). Germline values: CDR1 DFQATT, CDR2 SNEGSKA (reference sequence). CDR3 length: 13 amino acids. Trimming stripped 0 bases from V and 5 bases from J, with 11 bases between.

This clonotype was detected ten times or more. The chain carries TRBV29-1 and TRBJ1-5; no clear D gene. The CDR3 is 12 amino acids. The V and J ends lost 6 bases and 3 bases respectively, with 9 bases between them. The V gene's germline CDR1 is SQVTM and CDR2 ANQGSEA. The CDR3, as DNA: TGCAGCGTGGGATGGTACAATCAGCCCCAGCATTTT. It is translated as CSVGWYNQPQHF.

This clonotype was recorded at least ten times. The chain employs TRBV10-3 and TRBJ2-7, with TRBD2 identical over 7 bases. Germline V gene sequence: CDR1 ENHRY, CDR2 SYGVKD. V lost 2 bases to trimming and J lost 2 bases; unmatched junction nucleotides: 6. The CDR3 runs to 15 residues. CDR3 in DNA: TGTGCCATCAGTGAGAAGCCTAGCGGCGCCTACGAGCAGTACTTC. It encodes CAISEKPSGAYEQYF.

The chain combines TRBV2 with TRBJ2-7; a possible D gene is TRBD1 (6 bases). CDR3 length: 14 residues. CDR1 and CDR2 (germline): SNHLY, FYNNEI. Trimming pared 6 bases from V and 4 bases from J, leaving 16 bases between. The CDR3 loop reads CASSGTPSQYEQYV. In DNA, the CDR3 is TGTGCCAGCAGCGGGACACCATCACAATACGAGCAGTACGTC.

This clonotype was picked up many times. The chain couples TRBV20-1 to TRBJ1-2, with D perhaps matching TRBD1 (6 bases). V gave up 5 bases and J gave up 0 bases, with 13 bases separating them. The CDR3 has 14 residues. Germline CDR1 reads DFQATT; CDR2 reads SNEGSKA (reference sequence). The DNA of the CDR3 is TGCAGTGCTCTCGACAGGCGAGCTAACTATGGCTACACCTTC. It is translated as CSALDRRANYGYTF.

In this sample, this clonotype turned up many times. Here the CDR3 DNA reads TGTGCCAGCAGCCCCTTTGCGGGAGTAAACGAGCAGTACTTC. This translates into CASSPFAGVNEQYF. This rearrangement joins TRBV9 to TRBJ2-7, with 7 nucleotides matching TRBD2. CDR1 and CDR2 from the germline V gene are SGDLS and YYNGEE. This CDR3 spans 14 amino acids. V shed 4 bases, J shed 5 bases, and the junction held 9 bases outside the gene matches.

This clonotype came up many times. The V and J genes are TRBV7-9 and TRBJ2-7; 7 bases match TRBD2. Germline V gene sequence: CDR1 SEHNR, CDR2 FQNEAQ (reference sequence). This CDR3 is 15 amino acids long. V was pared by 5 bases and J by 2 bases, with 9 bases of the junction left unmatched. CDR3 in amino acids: CASSRGGVRPYEQYF. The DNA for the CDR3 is TGTGCCAGCAGCCGGGGAGGGGTAAGGCCCTACGAGCAGTACTTC.

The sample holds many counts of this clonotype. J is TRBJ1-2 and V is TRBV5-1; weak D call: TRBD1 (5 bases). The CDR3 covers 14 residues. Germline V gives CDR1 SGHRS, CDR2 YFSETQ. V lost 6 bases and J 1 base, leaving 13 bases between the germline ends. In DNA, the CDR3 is TGCGCCAGCAACAAGGCAGGGAGTAACTATGGCTACACCTTC. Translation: CASNKAGSNYGYTF.

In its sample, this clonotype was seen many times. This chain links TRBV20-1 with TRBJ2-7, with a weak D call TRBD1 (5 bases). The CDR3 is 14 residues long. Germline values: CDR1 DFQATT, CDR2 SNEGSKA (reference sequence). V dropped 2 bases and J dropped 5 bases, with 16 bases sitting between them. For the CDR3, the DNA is TGCAGTGCTAGACACTTCAGGGATCTCCACGAGCAGTACTTC. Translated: CSARHFRDLHEQYF.

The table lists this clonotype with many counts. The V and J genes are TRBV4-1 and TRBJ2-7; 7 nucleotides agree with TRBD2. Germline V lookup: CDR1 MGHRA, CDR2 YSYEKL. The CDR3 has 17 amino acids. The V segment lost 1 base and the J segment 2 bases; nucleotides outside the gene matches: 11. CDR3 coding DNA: TGCGCCAGCAGCCAAGTTTTGGGGGGGGTCTCCACCTACGAGCAGTACTTC. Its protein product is CASSQVLGGVSTYEQYF.